The 18 T cell receptor beta chains reported below all come from one sample, sequenced in a study of cytomegalovirus exposure and HLA in healthy donors. PCR was performed using 60 Vbeta and 13 Jbeta primers. TCRdb's copy holds only in-frame clones and misses some; the assay was immunoSEQ multiplex PCR. Of around 100,000 clones in the sample, approximately 81% are singletons; the top ten hold over 4%. Sequenced sample: PBMCs. These receptors all stem from a woman in her thirties or forties in good health and CMV-seropositive.

This clone was observed many times. V and J are TRBV5-1 and TRBJ2-3, with 10 bases identical to TRBD2. This CDR3 comprises 18 residues. The V and J ends lost 0 bases and 2 bases, in that order; junction bases with no gene match: 9. Germline CDR1 SGHRS, CDR2 YFSETQ. The CDR3 here is CASSLGQTGLANTDTQYF. The DNA of the CDR3 is TGCGCCAGCAGCTTGGGACAGACGGGACTAGCGAACACAGATACGCAGTATTTT.

The V gene is TRBV10-3, the J gene TRBJ2-1, with TRBD2 identical over 14 bases. V lost 0 bases, J lost 7 bases, and 8 bases stayed unmatched. Germline CDR1 and CDR2: ENHRY and SYGVKD. The CDR3 is 18 amino acids. The CDR3 spells CAISESRLAGGWVNEQFF. Here the CDR3 DNA reads TGTGCCATCAGTGAGTCAAGACTAGCGGGAGGGTGGGTAAATGAGCAGTTCTTC.

V is TRBV5-1 and J is TRBJ2-7, with no clear D. The CDR3 extends over 13 amino acids. Germline V lookup: CDR1 SGHRS, CDR2 YFSETQ. V shed 1 base and J shed 3 bases, with 8 bases lying between them. This chain's CDR3 is CASSLQTGYEQYF. CDR3 in DNA: TGCGCCAGCAGCTTGCAAACGGGCTACGAGCAGTACTTC.

The chain employs TRBV7-2 and TRBJ1-2; D remains unclear. V lost 1 base to trimming and J lost 7 bases, with 10 bases between them. CDR1 and CDR2 (germline): SGHTA, FQGNSA. This CDR3 is built from 13 residues. This chain's CDR3 is CASSLVRGIGYTF. CDR3 DNA: TGTGCCAGCAGCTTAGTAAGAGGGATTGGCTACACCTTC.

The rearrangement links TRBV6-5 to TRBJ2-2; D is perhaps TRBD2 (5 bases). Germline CDR1 MNHEY, CDR2 SVGAGI. Trimming shortened V by 6 bases and J by 6 bases, and 14 bases separated the two germline ends. This CDR3 comprises 14 residues. CDR3: CASRSHRGAGELFF. Written as DNA, the CDR3 is TGTGCCAGCAGGTCTCACCGGGGAGCCGGGGAGCTGTTTTTT.

The chain uses TRBV15 and TRBJ2-2; possibly TRBD2 for D (5 bases). Germline CDR1 reads LNHNV; CDR2 reads YYDKDF (reference sequence). Deletions cut 1 base from V and 5 bases from J, with 17 bases between. The CDR3 is made up of 17 amino acids. Here the CDR3 reads CATSRVGRGPGTGELFF. DNA for the CDR3: TGTGCCACCAGCAGAGTCGGAAGAGGGCCGGGAACCGGGGAGCTGTTTTTT.

This chain connects TRBV9 to TRBJ1-1, with 7 positions matching TRBD1. In germline, CDR1 is SGDLS, CDR2 YYNGEE. The CDR3 has 16 residues. After removal of 5 bases from V and 0 bases from J, the junction contained 10 bases not matched to a gene. The CDR3 region is CASRGDRLLMNTEAFF. As DNA, the CDR3 is TGTGCCAGCAGGGGGGACAGACTTCTCATGAACACTGAAGCTTTCTTT. The full variable domain, rest sourced from reference TRBV9 and TRBJ1-1, is DSGVTQTPKHLITATGQRVTLRCSPRSGDLSVYWYQQSLDQGLQFLIQYYNGEERAKGNILERFSAQQFPDLHSELNLSSLELGDSALYFCASRGDRLLMNTEAFFGQGTRLTVV.

This chain joins TRBV5-4 and TRBJ1-1; 7 bases match TRBD1. Germline CDR1 is SGHNT and CDR2 is YYREEE (reference sequence). This CDR3 region has 17 residues. Losses at the gene ends were 3 bases for V and 5 bases for J; bases not matched to a gene: 16. The CDR3 region is CASSSGGQSPQGTEAFF. CDR3 in DNA: TGTGCCAGCAGCTCCGGGGGACAGTCACCCCAAGGTACTGAAGCTTTCTTT.

The chain recombines TRBV7-9 with TRBJ2-1, with TRBD2 identical over 8 bases. This CDR3 is 15 amino acids long. V trimming: 6 bases; J trimming: 0 bases; junction bases outside the gene matches: 4. Looked up from germline, CDR1 is SEHNR and CDR2 is FQNEAQ (reference sequence). In DNA form, the CDR3 reads TGTGCCAGCAGTCGCAGCGGGAGCTCCTACAATGAGCAGTTCTTC. This translates into CASSRSGSSYNEQFF.

This clone occurred a few times. The chain employs TRBV25-1 and TRBJ1-5; a weak D match, TRBD1 (6 bases). Germline V lookup: CDR1 MGHDK, CDR2 SYGVNS. This CDR3 is built from 15 residues. V was trimmed by 4 bases and J by 5 bases, leaving 15 bases between them. The CDR3 bases are TGTGCCAGCAGTGGAAAGCGGACAGATGATCAGCCCCAGCATTTT. This gives the protein CASSGKRTDDQPQHF.

V and J are TRBV6-5 and TRBJ1-2, with 8 bases identical to TRBD1. The CDR3 covers 16 residues. Germline CDR1 and CDR2: MNHEY and SVGAGI. With V trimmed by 4 bases and J by 2 bases, 9 bases remained unmatched. CDR3 in DNA: TGTGCCAGCAGTTCAAACATGGCAGGGGGCAACTATGGCTACACCTTC. It translates to CASSSNMAGGNYGYTF.

The rearrangement joins TRBV7-6 to TRBJ2-3; weak D call: TRBD1 (5 bases). Between the trimmed V and J ends, which lost 4 bases and 6 bases, there was a span of 11 bases. Germline-derived CDR1 and CDR2 are SGHVS and FNYEAQ. The CDR3 extends over 13 amino acids. Here the CDR3 reads CASSSQGADTQYF. DNA for the CDR3: TGTGCCAGCAGCTCCCAGGGTGCGGATACGCAGTATTTT. The variable domain in full, with the rest retrieved from reference TRBV7-6 and TRBJ2-3, is GAGVSQSPRYKVTKRGQDVALRCDPISGHVSLYWYRQALGQGPEFLTYFNYEAQQDKSGLPNDRFSAERPEGSISTLTIQRTEQRDSAMYRCASSSQGADTQYFGPGTRLTVL.

The rearrangement links TRBV29-1 to TRBJ1-1, with a weak D call TRBD1 (5 bases). Germline CDR1 and CDR2: SQVTM and ANQGSEA. V lost 4 bases to trimming and J lost 0 bases, with 12 bases between them. The length of the CDR3 is 14 residues. The CDR3 DNA reads TGCAGCGTTGCCAGACAGATGATGAACACTGAAGCTTTCTTT. This encodes CSVARQMMNTEAFF. The variable domain in full, completed from reference TRBV29-1 and TRBJ1-1, reads SAVISQKPSRDICQRGTSLTIQCQVDSQVTMMFWYRQQPGQSLTLIATANQGSEATYESGFVIDKFPISRPNLTFSTLTVSNMSPEDSSIYLCSVARQMMNTEAFFGQGTRLTVV.

The chain recombines TRBV11-3 with TRBJ2-1; 8 bases map to TRBD2. This CDR3 comprises 15 residues. CDR1 is SGHNT, CDR2 YENEEA, per germline. V dropped 1 base and J dropped 7; count of bases not matched to a gene: 6. In DNA, the CDR3 is TGTGCCAGCAGCTTAGTTAGCGGGGTAGTAAATGAGCAGTTCTTC. Translating it yields CASSLVSGVVNEQFF. Supplemented by reference TRBV11-3 and TRBJ2-1, the full variable domain reads EAGVVQSPRYKIIEKKQPVAFWCNPISGHNTLYWYLQNLGQGPELLIRYENEEAVDDSQLPKDRFSAERLKGVDSTLKIQPAELGDSAVYLCASSLVSGVVNEQFFGPGTRLTVL.

The chain links TRBV13 to TRBJ2-3; 10 nucleotides agree with TRBD2. V lost 5 bases, J lost 2 bases, and 10 bases stayed unmatched. Germline CDR1 reads PRHDT; CDR2 reads FYEKMQ (reference sequence). The CDR3 loop spans 17 amino acids. The CDR3 DNA reads TGTGCCAGCAGCCCCGAGGCTAGCGGGGGAAACACAGATACGCAGTATTTT. Protein: CASSPEASGGNTDTQYF.

The V and J genes are TRBV11-3 and TRBJ2-7, with TRBD1 as a possible D gene (6 bases). Looked up from germline, CDR1 is SGHNT and CDR2 is YENEEA. V was shortened by 5 bases and J by 0 bases, with 11 bases between the two germline ends. The CDR3 loop spans 14 amino acids. CDR3 coding DNA: TGTGCCAGCAGCCAGGGACACACCTCCTACGAGCAGTACTTC. Its translation is CASSQGHTSYEQYF.

The gene calls are TRBV6-1 and TRBJ1-6; TRBD1 might be the D (5 bases). Germline-derived CDR1 and CDR2 are MNHNS and SASEGT. This CDR3 region has 14 residues. The V end was cut by 6 bases, the J end by 8 bases, with 14 bases between. DNA for the CDR3: TGTGCCAGCAGCATCAGGGAGGAAGATTCACCCCTCCACTTT. Residues: CASSIREEDSPLHF.

This clone was seen only a few times. The chain's CDR3 is CASSLGQQLAPQFF. The CDR3 nucleotides are TGTGCCAGCAGTTTAGGGCAGCAGCTAGCGCCGCAGTTCTTC. The rearrangement joins TRBV27 to TRBJ2-1; D might be TRBD2 (6 bases). CDR3 length: 14 amino acids. Germline V gives CDR1 MNHEY, CDR2 SMNVEV (reference sequence). V shed 2 bases and J shed 12 bases, with 17 bases lying between them.